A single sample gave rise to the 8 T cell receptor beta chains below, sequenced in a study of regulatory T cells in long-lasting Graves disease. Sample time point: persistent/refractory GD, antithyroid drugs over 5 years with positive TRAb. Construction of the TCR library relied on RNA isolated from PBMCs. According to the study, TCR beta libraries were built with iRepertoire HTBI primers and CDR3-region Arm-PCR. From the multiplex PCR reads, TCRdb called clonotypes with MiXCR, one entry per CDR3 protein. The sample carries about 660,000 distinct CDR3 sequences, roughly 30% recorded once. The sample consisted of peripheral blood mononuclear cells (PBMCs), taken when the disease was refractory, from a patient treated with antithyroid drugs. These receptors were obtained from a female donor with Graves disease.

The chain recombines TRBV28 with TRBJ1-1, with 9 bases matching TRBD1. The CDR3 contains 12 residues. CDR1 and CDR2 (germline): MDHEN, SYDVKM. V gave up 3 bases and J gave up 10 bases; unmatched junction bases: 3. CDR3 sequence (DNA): TGTGCCAGCAGTTTGGGACAGGGTGGAGCTTTCTTT. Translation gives CASSLGQGGAFF. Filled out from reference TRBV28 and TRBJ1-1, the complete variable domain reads DVKVTQSSRYLVKRTGEKVFLECVQDMDHENMFWYRQDPGLGLRLIYFSYDVKMKEKGDIPEGYSVSREKKERFSLILESASTNQTSMYLCASSLGQGGAFFGQGTRLTVV.

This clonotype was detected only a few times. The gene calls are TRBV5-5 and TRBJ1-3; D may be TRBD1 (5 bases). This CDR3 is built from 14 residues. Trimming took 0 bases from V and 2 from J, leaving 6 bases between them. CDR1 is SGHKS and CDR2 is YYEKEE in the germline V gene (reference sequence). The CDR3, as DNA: TGTGCCAGCAGCTTGGTACAGGCTGGAAACACCATATATTTT. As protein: CASSLVQAGNTIYF.

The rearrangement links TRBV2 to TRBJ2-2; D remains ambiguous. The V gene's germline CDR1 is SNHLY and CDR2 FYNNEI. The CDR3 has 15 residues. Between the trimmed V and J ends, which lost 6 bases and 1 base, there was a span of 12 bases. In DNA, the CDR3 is TGTGCCAGCAGACCGCATTACGGGAACACCGGGGAGCTGTTTTTT. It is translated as CASRPHYGNTGELFF. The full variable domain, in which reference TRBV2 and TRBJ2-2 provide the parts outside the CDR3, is EPEVTQTPSHQVTQMGQEVILRCVPISNHLYFYWYRQILGQKVEFLVSFYNNEISEKSEIFDDQFSVERPDGSNFTLKIRSTKLEDSAMYFCASRPHYGNTGELFFGEGSRLTVL.

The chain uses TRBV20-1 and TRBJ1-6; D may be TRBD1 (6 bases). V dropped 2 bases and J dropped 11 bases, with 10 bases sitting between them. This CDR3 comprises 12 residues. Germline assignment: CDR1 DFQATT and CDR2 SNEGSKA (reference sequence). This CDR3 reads CSARLGGTPLHF. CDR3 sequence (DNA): TGCAGTGCTAGACTAGGGGGGACACCCCTCCACTTT.

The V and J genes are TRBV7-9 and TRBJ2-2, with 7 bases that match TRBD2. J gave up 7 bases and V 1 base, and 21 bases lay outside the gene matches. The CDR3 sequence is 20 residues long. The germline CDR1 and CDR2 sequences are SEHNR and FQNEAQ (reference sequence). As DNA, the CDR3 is TGTGCCAGCAGCTTAGAGTTCCGGGAGGCCCAGGGAGACACGGTCGGGGAGCTGTTTTTT. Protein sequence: CASSLEFREAQGDTVGELFF. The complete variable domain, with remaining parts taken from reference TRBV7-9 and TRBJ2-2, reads DTGVSQNPRHKITKRGQNVTFRCDPISEHNRLYWYRQTLGQGPEFLTYFQNEAQLEKSRLLSDRFSAERPKGSFSTLEIQRTEQGDSAMYLCASSLEFREAQGDTVGELFFGEGSRLTVL.

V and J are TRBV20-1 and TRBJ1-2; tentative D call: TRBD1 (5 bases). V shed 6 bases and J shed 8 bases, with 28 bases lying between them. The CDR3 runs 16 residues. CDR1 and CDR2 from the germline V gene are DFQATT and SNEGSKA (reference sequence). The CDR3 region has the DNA TGCAGTGCCAGCGGGCAGAGTGAGCAGGGAATATTCGGCTACACCTTC. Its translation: CSASGQSEQGIFGYTF.

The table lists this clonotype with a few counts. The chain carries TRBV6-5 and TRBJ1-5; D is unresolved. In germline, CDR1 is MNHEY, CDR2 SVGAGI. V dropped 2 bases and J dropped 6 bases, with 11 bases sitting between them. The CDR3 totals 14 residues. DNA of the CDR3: TGTGCCAGCAGTTACCGGGAAGGGCTTCAGCCCCAGCATTTT. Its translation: CASSYREGLQPQHF.

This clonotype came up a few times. The CDR3 spells CASSLSGRVGKLFF. For the CDR3, the DNA is TGTGCCAGCAGTTTATCGGGCAGGGTAGGAAAACTGTTTTTT. The chain has TRBV28 and TRBJ1-4; possible D gene TRBD1, 5 bases. Germline CDR1 reads MDHEN; CDR2 reads SYDVKM. This CDR3 spans 14 amino acids. Trimming left V 1 base short and J 10 bases short, with 13 bases between. Full variable domain (remainder filled in from reference TRBV28 and TRBJ1-4): DVKVTQSSRYLVKRTGEKVFLECVQDMDHENMFWYRQDPGLGLRLIYFSYDVKMKEKGDIPEGYSVSREKKERFSLILESASTNQTSMYLCASSLSGRVGKLFFGSGTQLSVL.